The text below deals with one T cell receptor (beta chain). The antigen is undetermined. The data were taken from a study of cytomegalovirus exposure and HLA in healthy donors. Overall study findings and caveats: Being productive about 87% or about 30% of the time was typical of most TCR beta V segments in an earlier analysis. Researchers reportedly found TCR beta sequences accurately predicted most subjects' HLA-A and HLA-B alleles.

The J segment lost 5 bases and the V segment lost 3 bases, leaving 7 bases of the junction unmatched. CDR1 and CDR2 from the germline V gene are SGHRS and YFSETQ. The CDR3 contains 15 residues. PCR employed 60 Vbeta and 13 Jbeta primers. The protocol was immunoSEQ multiplex PCR, while the TCRdb copy is restricted to in-frame clones and leaves out a portion. The sample has around 150,000 clones; 79% are singletons. The V and J genes are TRBV5-1 and TRBJ2-2; TRBD1 aligns across 7 bases. What was sequenced was PBMCs. This sequence originates from a man aged 40-49 years in good health and CMV-seronegative. CDR3 protein: CASSSPTGITGELFF. Written as DNA, the CDR3 is TGCGCCAGCAGCTCTCCGACAGGGATAACCGGGGAGCTGTTTTTT.